The clone carrying this T cell receptor beta chain has at least ten counts. Its antigen is as yet unknown. Newly diagnosed hyperthyroidism patients aged 18 to 65 years had disease lasting under 2 months. This sample was taken from a study of T cells in Graves' hyperthyroidism and ophthalmopathy. General study points: Blood shared most expanded thyroid clonotypes above 0.001.

Regions amplified from RNA transcripts were the TCR beta CDR3 regions. HTBI primers were the set used in a first-round RT-PCR of the TCR CDR3. TCRdb fed the multiplex PCR reads into MiXCR, producing one record per CDR3 protein. The table lists under 800,000 distinct CDR3 sequences, 12% to 15% of them singletons. The TCR was taken from a woman aged 18 to 35 with Graves' hyperthyroidism. The specimen was blood.

CDR3 protein: CASSGRPPITQYF. The CDR3 DNA reads TGTGCCAGCAGTGGACGCCCCCCGATAACCCAGTACTTC. The chain couples TRBV2 to TRBJ2-5; D is uncertain. V lost 4 bases, J lost 8 bases, and 14 bases lay in between. Per the germline V gene, CDR1 is SNHLY and CDR2 is FYNNEI. This CDR3 is built from 13 residues.